This T cell receptor (beta chain) was identified in a study of OX40 agonist ivuxolimab in advanced cancers. The CDR3 extends over 15 amino acids. The germline V and J ends were trimmed by 1 base and 6 bases, with 14 bases remaining between them. Germline CDR1 reads SGHVS; CDR2 reads FNYEAQ. This clone was seen only a few times. The table came from immunoSEQ multiplex PCR; TCRdb's copy has only in-frame clones and leaves some out. The sample carries 65,000 to 95,000 clones, more than 75% recorded once. The V and J genes are TRBV7-6 and TRBJ2-3; D not resolved. The TCR originated in an adult with an advanced solid tumor such as melanoma, head and neck, liver or kidney cancer. The sample was CD4+ or CD8+ T cells sorted from blood, taken in a trial of the OX40 agonist ivuxolimab. The CDR3 coding sequence is TGTGCCAGCAGCTTAGGATTCGCAGCGTCCGATACGCAGTATTTT. Residues: CASSLGFAASDTQYF.